This TCR beta chain was profiled in a study of cytomegalovirus exposure and HLA in healthy donors. Study-wide findings and caveats: Altogether, more than 150 TCR beta chains were recorded as cytomegalovirus-associated.

Remarks on this clone: The antigen is unknown.

The J segment lost 0 bases and the V segment lost 3 bases, leaving 6 bases of the junction unmatched. From germline, CDR1 is SGHNT and CDR2 YYREEE (reference sequence). The CDR3 consists of 16 residues. It was with 60 Vbeta and 13 Jbeta primers that the PCR ran. Assay: immunoSEQ multiplex PCR; the TCRdb copy retains only in-frame clones and omits some. The sample holds roughly 130,000 clones, just under 75% seen once. This rearrangement joins TRBV5-4 to TRBJ2-3; 8 bases agree with TRBD1. This clonotype was sampled from a man aged 35 to 55 in good health and CMV-seropositive. Sequencing was done on a sample of PBMCs. The CDR3 is CASSSRDRISTDTQYF. The CDR3 DNA reads as TGTGCCAGCAGCTCCCGGGACAGGATTAGCACAGATACGCAGTATTTT.